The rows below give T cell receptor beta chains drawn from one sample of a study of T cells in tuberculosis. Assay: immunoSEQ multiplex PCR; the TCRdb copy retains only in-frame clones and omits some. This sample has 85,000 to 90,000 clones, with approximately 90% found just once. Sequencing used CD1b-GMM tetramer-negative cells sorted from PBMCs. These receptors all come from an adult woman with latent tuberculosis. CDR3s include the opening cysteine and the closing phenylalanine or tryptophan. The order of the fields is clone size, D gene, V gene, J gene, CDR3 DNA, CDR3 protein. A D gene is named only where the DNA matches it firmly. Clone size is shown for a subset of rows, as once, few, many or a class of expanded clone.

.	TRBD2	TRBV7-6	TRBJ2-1	TGTGCCAGCAGCCTCCTAGCGGGGGCCCACAATGAGCAGTTCTTC	CASSLLAGAHNEQFF
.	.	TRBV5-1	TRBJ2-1	TGCGCCAGCAGCTTGACGACAGGAGGATACAATGAGCAGTTCTTC	CASSLTTGGYNEQFF
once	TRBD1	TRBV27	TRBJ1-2	TGTGCCAGCAGTACTTTCACAGGGGGCAGTAACTATGGCTACACCTTC	CASSTFTGGSNYGYTF
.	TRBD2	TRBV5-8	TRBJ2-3	TGTGCCAGCAGCTTTAGACTAGCGGGGGGCGACGGGCAGTATTTT	CASSFRLAGGDGQYF
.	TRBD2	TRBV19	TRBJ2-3	TGTGCCAGTAGTATAGACGCGACTAGCGGCAAGCAGTATTTT	CASSIDATSGKQYF
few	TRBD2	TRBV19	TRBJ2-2	TGTGCCAGCAAAGGCAGCGGGATCCCGAACACCGGGGAGCTGTTTTTT	CASKGSGIPNTGELFF
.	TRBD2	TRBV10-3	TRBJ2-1	TGTGCCATCAGGCCCGGGACTAGCGGGGGGGTCAATGAGCAGTTCTTC	CAIRPGTSGGVNEQFF
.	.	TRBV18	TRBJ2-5	TGTGCCAGCTCACTACGACTATCGGATCGGTTCCAAGAGACCCAGTACTTC	CASSLRLSDRFQETQYF
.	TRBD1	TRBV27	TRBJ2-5	TGTGCCACCAAGACAGGGGGTAGAAAGGAGACCCAGTACTTC	CATKTGGRKETQYF
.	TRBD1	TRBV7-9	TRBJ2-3	TGTGCCAGCAGCCGCGACAGGGGGCCCACAGATACGCAGTATTTT	CASSRDRGPTDTQYF
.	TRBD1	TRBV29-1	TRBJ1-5	TGCAGCGTGGCCTTGACAGGGAATAGCAATCAGCCCCAGCATTTT	CSVALTGNSNQPQHF
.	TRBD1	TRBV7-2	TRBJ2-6	TGTGCCAGCAGCTCCCTCGACAGGGTCGGGGCCAACGTCCTGACTTTC	CASSSLDRVGANVLTF
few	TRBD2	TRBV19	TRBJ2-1	TGTGCCAGTGGGCTAGCGGGGAATGAGCAGTTCTTC	CASGLAGNEQFF
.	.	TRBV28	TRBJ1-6	TGTGCCAGCAGTTTGTGGGACATCGATAATTCACCCCTCCACTTT	CASSLWDIDNSPLHF
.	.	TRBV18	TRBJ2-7	TGTGCCAGCTCACCGAGCCTGTTCTACGAGCAGTACTTC	CASSPSLFYEQYF
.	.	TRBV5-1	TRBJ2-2	TGCGCCAGCAGCCGGCTTAGTGGGGCGGCCGGGGAGCTGTTTTTT	CASSRLSGAAGELFF
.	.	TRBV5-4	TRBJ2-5	TGTGCCAGCAGCTTGGGGCGGCTCCAAGAGACCCAGTACTTC	CASSLGRLQETQYF